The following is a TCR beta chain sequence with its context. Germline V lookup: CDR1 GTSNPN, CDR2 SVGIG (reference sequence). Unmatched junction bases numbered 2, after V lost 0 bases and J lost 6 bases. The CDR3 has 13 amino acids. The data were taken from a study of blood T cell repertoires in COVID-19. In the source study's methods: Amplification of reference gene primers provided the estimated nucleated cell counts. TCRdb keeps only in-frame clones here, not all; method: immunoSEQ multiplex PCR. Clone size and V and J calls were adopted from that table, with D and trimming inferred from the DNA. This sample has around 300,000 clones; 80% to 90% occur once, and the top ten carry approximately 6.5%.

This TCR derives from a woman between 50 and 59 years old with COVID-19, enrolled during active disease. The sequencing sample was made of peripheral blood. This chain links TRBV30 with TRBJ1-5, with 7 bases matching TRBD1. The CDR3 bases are TGTGCCTGGAGTGTAGAGGGGGCTCAGCCCCAGCATTTT. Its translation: CAWSVEGAQPQHF.